Sequencing of this TCR beta chain was carried out in a study of cytomegalovirus exposure and HLA in healthy donors. Study summary: The study placed about four fifths of its 398 genotyped donors in the Caucasian-associated ancestry cluster.

Comment on this clone: The antigen is undetermined.

Looked up from germline, CDR1 is WNHNN and CDR2 is SYGVQD (reference sequence). The CDR3 extends over 15 amino acids. V lost 4 bases, J lost 4 bases, and 8 bases stayed unmatched. The PCR employed 60 Vbeta primers together with 13 Jbeta primers. Data came from immunoSEQ multiplex PCR; TCRdb stores just in-frame clones and leaves some out. The table includes 85,000 to 110,000 clones, more than 65% detected once. Study findings and constraints: Available immune exposure information was restricted to CMV serostatus only. One cluster of highly shared sequence variants probably arose as a sequencing artifact. Later analysis suggested most CMV-associated TCR beta chains were HLA-restricted.

Sequencing was carried out using PBMCs. The gene calls are TRBV10-1 and TRBJ1-2, with 8 bases lining up with TRBD1. The TCR sequence derives from a woman aged 18 to 35 in good health and CMV-seropositive. The CDR3 loop is CASSAGTGPLYGYTF. DNA for the CDR3: TGCGCCAGCAGTGCCGGGACAGGCCCCCTCTATGGCTACACCTTC.